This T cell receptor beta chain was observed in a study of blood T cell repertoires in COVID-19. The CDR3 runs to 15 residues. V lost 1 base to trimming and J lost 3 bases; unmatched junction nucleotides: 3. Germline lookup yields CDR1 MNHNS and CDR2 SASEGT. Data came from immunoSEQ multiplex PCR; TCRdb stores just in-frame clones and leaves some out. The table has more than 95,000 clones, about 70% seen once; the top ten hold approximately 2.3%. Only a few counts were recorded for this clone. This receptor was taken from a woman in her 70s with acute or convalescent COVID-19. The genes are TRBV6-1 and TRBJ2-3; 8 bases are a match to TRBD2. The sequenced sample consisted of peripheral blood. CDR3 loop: CASSEGGGRTDTQYF. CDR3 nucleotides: TGTGCCAGCAGTGAAGGGGGCGGGAGGACAGATACGCAGTATTTT.